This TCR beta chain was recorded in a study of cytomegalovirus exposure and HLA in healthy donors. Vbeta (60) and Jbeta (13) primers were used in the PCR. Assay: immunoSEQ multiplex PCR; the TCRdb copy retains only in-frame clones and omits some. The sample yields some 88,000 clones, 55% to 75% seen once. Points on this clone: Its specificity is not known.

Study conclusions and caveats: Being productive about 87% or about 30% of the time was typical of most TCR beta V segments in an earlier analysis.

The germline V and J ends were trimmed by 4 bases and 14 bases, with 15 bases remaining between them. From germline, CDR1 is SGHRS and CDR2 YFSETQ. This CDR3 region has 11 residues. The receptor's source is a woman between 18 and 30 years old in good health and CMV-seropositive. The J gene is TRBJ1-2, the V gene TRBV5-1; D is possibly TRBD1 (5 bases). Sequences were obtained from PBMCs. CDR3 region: CASSVGHFITF. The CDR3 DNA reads TGCGCCAGCAGCGTCGGACATTTTATTACCTTC.